The 28 T cell receptor beta chains below come from one sample, sequenced in a study of cytomegalovirus exposure and HLA in healthy donors. In the PCR, 60 Vbeta and 13 Jbeta primers were used. Generated by immunoSEQ multiplex PCR, the TCRdb table keeps only in-frame clones and is missing some. The repertoire consists of roughly 100,000 clones, with around four fifths occurring once and the leading ten covering roughly 8.6%. Sequencing was carried out using PBMCs. All receptors derive from a woman aged 40 to 49 in good health and CMV-seropositive.

The chain employs TRBV7-6 and TRBJ2-5; D is perhaps TRBD1 (5 bases). Germline V gene sequence: CDR1 SGHVS, CDR2 FNYEAQ. This CDR3 is built from 14 residues. Trimming stripped 2 bases from V and 4 bases from J, with 11 bases between. For the CDR3, the DNA is TGTGCCAGCAGCTTAAGACAGATGTCAGAGACCCAGTACTTC. This sequence encodes CASSLRQMSETQYF. Supplemented by reference TRBV7-6 and TRBJ2-5, the full variable domain reads GAGVSQSPRYKVTKRGQDVALRCDPISGHVSLYWYRQALGQGPEFLTYFNYEAQQDKSGLPNDRFSAERPEGSISTLTIQRTEQRDSAMYRCASSLRQMSETQYFGPGTRLLVL.

The chain couples TRBV10-3 to TRBJ2-1; possible D gene TRBD2, 6 bases. V was shortened by 8 bases and J by 7 bases, with 24 bases between the two germline ends. The germline CDR1 and CDR2 sequences are ENHRY and SYGVKD. The CDR3 totals 16 residues. CDR3 in DNA: TGTGCCATCGGTGCGAGTCCGGGAGAAAAGTTGAATGAGCAGTTCTTC. Amino acid sequence: CAIGASPGEKLNEQFF.

In its sample, this clone was seen once. The chain couples TRBV5-1 to TRBJ2-7, with 8 bases that match TRBD1. The CDR3 has 14 residues. V lost 0 bases and J lost 2; bases outside the gene matches: 1. Germline V CDR1 and CDR2: SGHRS, YFSETQ. CDR3 in DNA: TGCGCCAGCAGCTTGGCAGGGGGCACCTACGAGCAGTACTTC. It translates to CASSLAGGTYEQYF.

V usage is TRBV28 and J usage is TRBJ1-1, with D tentatively TRBD1 (6 bases). Germline V CDR1 and CDR2: MDHEN, SYDVKM. V was clipped by 6 bases and J by 5 bases, with 19 bases between them. The CDR3 extends over 15 amino acids. CDR3 loop: CASSLMGRGGTEAFF. The DNA for the CDR3 is TGTGCCAGCAGCCTAATGGGCAGGGGCGGGACTGAAGCTTTCTTT.

A single count supports this clone. V usage is TRBV4-2 and J usage is TRBJ2-3; 7 bases align to TRBD2. The germline V gene encodes CDR1 LGHNA and CDR2 YNFKEQ. This CDR3 is built from 15 residues. V was pared by 0 bases and J by 1 base, with 1 base of the junction left unmatched. The CDR3 DNA follows: TGTGCCAGCAGCCAAGATCGGGGGGGCACAGATACGCAGTATTTT. Translation gives CASSQDRGGTDTQYF.

The chain uses TRBV7-9 and TRBJ2-3; 11 nucleotides align to TRBD2. This CDR3 comprises 16 residues. With 3 bases clipped from V and 4 bases from J, the junction kept 6 bases outside the gene matches. Per germline, CDR1 SEHNR and CDR2 FQNEAQ (reference sequence). The CDR3 DNA sequence: TGTGCCAGCAGCTTTCGACTAGCGGGATTCTCAGATACGCAGTATTTT. Translating it yields CASSFRLAGFSDTQYF.

The J gene is TRBJ1-1, the V gene TRBV19; tentatively, D is TRBD1 (5 bases). Germline loops: CDR1 LNHDA, CDR2 SQIVND (reference sequence). This CDR3 has 14 amino acids. V was pared by 3 bases and J by 0 bases, with 8 bases between. The CDR3 spells CASSIGGVNTEAFF. CDR3 in DNA: TGTGCCAGTAGTATCGGGGGGGTGAACACTGAAGCTTTCTTT.

V usage is TRBV29-1 and J usage is TRBJ2-3; possibly TRBD1 for D (6 bases). CDR3 size: 14 residues. The ends were cut back, 4 bases at V and 4 bases at J, with 15 bases in the middle. CDR1 and CDR2 (germline): SQVTM, ANQGSEA. The CDR3 loop reads CSVVVLRQADTQYF. As DNA, the CDR3 is TGCAGCGTTGTCGTACTCCGACAGGCAGATACGCAGTATTTT.

The chain has TRBV10-3 and TRBJ2-3; possible D gene TRBD2, 6 bases. From germline, CDR1 is ENHRY and CDR2 SYGVKD. V lost 2 bases and J lost 3, with 12 bases in between. The CDR3 length is 15 residues. The CDR3 sequence is CAISEISEGTDTQYF. In DNA form, the CDR3 reads TGTGCCATCAGTGAGATTTCGGAGGGGACAGATACGCAGTATTTT.

This rearrangement joins TRBV6-6 to TRBJ2-1, with 11 positions matching TRBD1. Germline lookup yields CDR1 MNHNY and CDR2 SVGAGI (reference sequence). After removal of 8 bases from V and 8 bases from J, the junction contained 11 bases not matched to a gene. The CDR3 is 15 residues long. CDR3 sequence: CASCPRTGGTYEQFF. DNA for the CDR3: TGTGCCAGCTGTCCAAGGACAGGGGGCACGTATGAGCAGTTCTTC.

In this sample, this clone turned up once. The CDR3 nucleotides are TGTGCCAGCAGCCCGCCCCTAAGACGGGGAGACTATGGCTACACCTTC. Its protein product is CASSPPLRRGDYGYTF. This rearrangement joins TRBV7-9 to TRBJ1-2; D not resolved. The V gene's germline CDR1 is SEHNR and CDR2 FQNEAQ (reference sequence). This CDR3 spans 16 amino acids. V lost 5 bases to trimming and J lost 3 bases, with 19 bases between them.

The genes are TRBV4-3 and TRBJ2-5, with a possible D match to TRBD2 (6 bases). CDR1 is LGHNA, CDR2 YSLEER, per germline. V was trimmed by 5 bases and J by 2 bases, leaving 15 bases between them. This CDR3 spans 15 amino acids. In DNA, the CDR3 is TGCGCCAGCAGCTTGAGTGACGGGGGACAAGAGACCCAGTACTTC. It encodes CASSLSDGGQETQYF.

The chain joins TRBV14 to TRBJ2-3; D unclear. This CDR3 spans 13 amino acids. V was cut by 2 bases and J by 3 bases, with 6 bases left in between. Germline V CDR1 and CDR2: SGHDN, FVKESK. DNA of the CDR3: TGTGCCAGCAGCCAAAGCAGGACAGATACGCAGTATTTT. Translation gives CASSQSRTDTQYF.

This chain joins TRBV7-9 and TRBJ2-5; 12 nucleotides align to TRBD2. Per germline, CDR1 SEHNR and CDR2 FQNEAQ (reference sequence). V was pared by 3 bases and J by 11 bases, with 4 bases of the junction left unmatched. The CDR3 has 13 amino acids. CDR3 sequence reads: CASSFLAGGGQYF. Written as DNA, the CDR3 is TGTGCCAGCAGCTTCCTAGCGGGAGGGGGGCAGTACTTC.

The rearrangement uses TRBV4-1 and TRBJ2-6; D might be TRBD1 (6 bases). This CDR3 comprises 17 residues. CDR1 is MGHRA and CDR2 is YSYEKL in the germline V gene. V was pared by 4 bases and J by 2 bases, with 15 bases between. The CDR3 loop reads CASSPQQGSTGANVLTF. DNA of the CDR3: TGCGCCAGCAGCCCCCAACAGGGTAGCACTGGGGCCAACGTCCTGACTTTC.

This rearrangement joins TRBV9 to TRBJ2-2; 11 bases align to TRBD2. CDR3 length: 17 residues. Germline trimming cut 3 bases from V and 6 bases from J; bases unmatched to any gene: 10. Germline loops: CDR1 SGDLS, CDR2 YYNGEE. The CDR3 nucleotides read TGTGCCAGCAGCGATGTTAGCGGGGGGGCCAGCGCCGGGGAGCTGTTTTTT. Translating gives CASSDVSGGASAGELFF.

The DNA for the CDR3 is TGTGCCAGCAGCTCCAGAACAGGGCCCCCCTACGAGCAGTACTTC. Its protein is CASSSRTGPPYEQYF. J is TRBJ2-7 and V is TRBV7-9, with a possible D match to TRBD1 (6 bases). Trimming shortened V by 4 bases and J by 2 bases, and 15 bases separated the two germline ends. CDR1 is SEHNR and CDR2 is FQNEAQ in the germline V gene (reference sequence). The CDR3 consists of 15 residues.

This chain joins TRBV10-1 and TRBJ2-7; TRBD1 might be the D (6 bases). Germline CDR1 reads WNHNN; CDR2 reads SYGVQD (reference sequence). V lost 7 bases to trimming and J lost 5 bases, with 12 bases between them. There are 12 residues in the CDR3. DNA of the CDR3: TGCGCCAGCACTCCGGGACACGACGAGCAGTACTTC. Its translation: CASTPGHDEQYF.

This clone came up a few times. This chain connects TRBV28 to TRBJ2-6, with TRBD2 matching over 10 bases. Trimming took 6 bases from V and 2 from J; bases not matched to a gene: 1. Germline V gene data show CDR1 as MDHEN and CDR2 as SYDVKM. The CDR3 loop spans 15 amino acids. CDR3 region: CASSLAGAGANVLTF. The DNA of the CDR3 is TGTGCCAGCAGCCTAGCGGGAGCTGGGGCCAACGTCCTGACTTTC.

The genes are TRBV4-1 and TRBJ1-1, with D maybe TRBD1 (5 bases). The CDR3 sequence is 15 residues long. Germline V gene lookup returns CDR1 MGHRA and CDR2 YSYEKL. Trimming pared 4 bases from V and 3 bases from J, leaving 15 bases between. CDR3 sequence: CASSLLQGGDTEAFF. The DNA of the CDR3 is TGCGCCAGCAGCCTGTTGCAAGGAGGGGACACTGAAGCTTTCTTT.

The chain has TRBV5-1 and TRBJ2-5; TRBD1 agrees at 9 bases. The end of the DNA is better explained by TRBJ2-7, so the J call may be wrong. The CDR3 contains 17 residues. Germline V gene lookup returns CDR1 SGHRS and CDR2 YFSETQ. CDR3 residues: CASSLDPRTGDSYEQYF. The CDR3 nucleotides are TGCGCCAGCAGCTTGGACCCACGGACAGGGGATTCCTACGAGCAGTACTTC.

The V and J genes are TRBV2 and TRBJ1-6, with 7 bases that match TRBD1. The V segment lost 6 bases and the J segment 7 bases; nucleotides outside the gene matches: 6. Germline V gene lookup returns CDR1 SNHLY and CDR2 FYNNEI. CDR3 length equals 14 residues. The CDR3 nucleotides are TGTGCCAGCAGGTCGACAGGGAGAAATTCACCCCTCCACTTT. Translation: CASRSTGRNSPLHF.

This clone was detected a few times. This chain uses TRBV15 with TRBJ2-1; 7 nucleotides agree with TRBD1. The CDR3 contains 17 residues. Germline CDR1 is LNHNV and CDR2 is YYDKDF (reference sequence). Germline trimming cut 0 bases from V and 7 bases from J; bases unmatched to any gene: 12. CDR3 loop: CATSRDTITTGYNEQFF. The DNA for the CDR3 is TGTGCCACCAGCAGAGATACAATTACGACAGGGTATAATGAGCAGTTCTTC.

J is TRBJ2-2 and V is TRBV6-5, with D possibly TRBD2 on 6 matching bases. Trimming cost V 8 bases and J 4 bases, with 14 bases left between them. This CDR3 has 14 residues. CDR1 and CDR2 (germline): MNHEY, SVGAGI. The CDR3 region is CASRDVGGTGELFF. The CDR3 bases are TGTGCCAGCCGCGATGTGGGGGGCACCGGGGAGCTGTTTTTT.

The rearrangement uses TRBV7-9 and TRBJ2-2, with a weak D call TRBD2 (6 bases). The CDR3 contains 14 residues. V shed 5 bases and J shed 7 bases, with 14 bases lying between them. From germline, CDR1 is SEHNR and CDR2 FQNEAQ (reference sequence). CDR3 DNA: TGTGCCAGCAGCCCGACTAGTAAGGTCGGGGAGCTGTTTTTT. This translates into CASSPTSKVGELFF.

Only a few counts were recorded for this clone. This CDR3 reads CASGRLAGGNSYNEQFF. CDR3 DNA sequence: TGCGCCAGCGGGCGACTAGCGGGAGGGAACTCCTACAATGAGCAGTTCTTC. The J gene is TRBJ2-1, the V gene TRBV5-1; TRBD2 matches at 14 bases. The CDR3 is 17 amino acids. Germline V gives CDR1 SGHRS, CDR2 YFSETQ. Germline trimming cut 7 bases from V and 0 bases from J; bases unmatched to any gene: 6. The whole variable domain, remainder taken from reference TRBV5-1 and TRBJ2-1, is KAGVTQTPRYLIKTRGQQVTLSCSPISGHRSVSWYQQTPGQGLQFLFEYFSETQRNKGNFPGRFSGRQFSNSRSEMNVSTLELGDSALYLCASGRLAGGNSYNEQFFGPGTRLTVL.

J is TRBJ2-1 and V is TRBV9; D possibly corresponds to TRBD2 (5 bases). The germline gives CDR1 SGDLS, CDR2 YYNGEE. CDR3 size: 16 residues. The V and J ends lost 4 bases and 3 bases respectively, with 17 bases between them. DNA for the CDR3: TGTGCCAGCAGCCACGCCCCCGTACGGGACTACAATGAGCAGTTCTTC. Translating it yields CASSHAPVRDYNEQFF.

V usage is TRBV30 and J usage is TRBJ1-3; D unresolved. The CDR3 extends over 12 amino acids. The V gene lost 8 bases and the J gene lost 0 bases, with 8 bases spanning the gap. CDR1 is GTSNPN, CDR2 SVGIG, per germline (reference sequence). The CDR3 region has the DNA TGTGCCCAAGAGAGCTCTGGAAACACCATATATTTT. Residues: CAQESSGNTIYF.